This T cell receptor (beta chain) is from a study of blood T cells in healthy people across ages (dated by TCRdb to 2015 to 2017). The study in broad terms: In model experiments, template switching captured roughly one uniquely barcoded TCR beta cDNA molecule for every two T cells. Age-related changes in TCR beta repertoire diversity were measured in the study by deep sequencing normalized with unique cDNA molecular identifiers. Four age groups were formed from the donors: young (average approximately 16 years), middle-aged (around 37), aged (about 62) and long-lived (less than 85). To avoid experimental bias, donors of different ages were randomly spread across the sequencing lanes. For two donors (one aged 18 to 30 and one aged 80 or older), the study analyzed two additional independent replicas of 1 million unique cDNA reads from the same blood draw. Broad study findings and their caveats: Compared with the aged group, the long-lived group had more naive CD4+ T cells, fewer expanded clones and increased TCR diversity, suggesting age selection. Because the CMV infection status of the donors was unknown, age-related changes in expanded clonotypes may potentially have been confounded. Total diversity estimates from one million sequenced T cells were considered lower bounds and underestimates. As age increased, observed TCR beta diversity per million T cells dropped in a roughly linear way, and a significant reduction was already evident by age 40. A strong correlation was found between observed TCR beta diversity and the percentage of naive T cells measured by flow cytometry. Because profiling used bulk unsorted PBMCs, naive and antigen-experienced compartments could not be compared conclusively.

Library preparation was by 5' RACE. Sequencer: Illumina HiSeq 2500. The second PCR ran for roughly 7 to 11 cycles and used a J-beta primer mix along with a sample-barcoded 5' primer. A unique molecular identifier was introduced onto each TCR beta cDNA molecule by a template-switch 5' adaptor carrying 12 random nucleotides. Each sample yielded at least 2.5 million CDR3-containing paired-end reads. First-strand cDNA synthesis was performed from all RNA using the Mint cDNA synthesis kit, with priming by a TRBC-specific oligonucleotide. Following uracil-DNA glycosylase treatment, all cDNA underwent a first 18-cycle PCR with the universal primers M1SS and BC2_uni_R. The source study handled its data this way. Each sample was normalized by randomly selecting 1 million high-quality reads, each carrying a distinct molecular identifier. Reads sharing molecular identifiers were discarded rather than binned into consensus sequences. CDR3 identification, clonotype clustering and error correction used MiTCR with a Q25 quality threshold and the strictest error-elimination algorithm. A nonparametric unseen species model with Euler transformation was used to estimate a lower bound on total TCR beta diversity. In TCRdb, the public reads were trimmed at Q25 with fastp and aligned with MiXCR, with productive beta chains retained. Rows are combined by CDR3 protein, so each entry shows the most common genes and DNA. TCRdb assigned the V and J calls; the authors' analysis was not used. Here the sample has 650,000 to 700,000 distinct CDR3 sequences; 52% occur a single time. The leading ten clones occupy 13% of the sample.

This clonotype occurred once. Its antigen target is currently unknown. Base-call qualities are not available, and no considerably larger clone is one nucleotide away. One read alone provides weak support. The roughly 39 donors, aged 6 to 90 years, were systemically healthy Caucasian individuals from Russia. Each donor gave around 9.5 milliliters of peripheral blood, collected into EDTA-treated Vacutainer tubes. PBMCs were isolated by Ficoll-Paque density-gradient centrifugation, with at least 6 million obtained per sample. Trizol reagent was used to extract total RNA from PBMCs, with at least 6 micrograms per sample. Naive CD45RAhigh/CD27high T cell percentages were measured by flow cytometry on a PBMC aliquot from every donor. Sequences SGHRS (CDR1) and YFSETQ (CDR2) are obtained from the germline V gene. V drops 1 base and J drops 1 base, leaving 9 bases in between. From the cysteine through the phenylalanine, the CDR3 covers 14 amino acids. Only CDR3 DNA remains: 42 bases, in frame from the first base.

The origin of this receptor is a woman older than 75 in good health. The sample comprised blood. Recombination joined TRBV5-1 with TRBJ2-7, and the D gene may be TRBD1, 5 bases matching. The DNA sequence reads TGCGCCAGCAGCTTGCTAGGGGCATCCTACGAGCAGTACTTC. Its translation is CASSLLGASYEQYF. Reference TRBV5-1 and TRBJ2-7 genes cover what lies past the CDR3, so the full variable domain is KAGVTQTPRYLIKTRGQQVTLSCSPISGHRSVSWYQQTPGQGLQFLFEYFSETQRNKGNFPGRFSGRQFSNSRSEMNVSTLELGDSALYLCASSLLGASYEQYFGPGTRLTVT.